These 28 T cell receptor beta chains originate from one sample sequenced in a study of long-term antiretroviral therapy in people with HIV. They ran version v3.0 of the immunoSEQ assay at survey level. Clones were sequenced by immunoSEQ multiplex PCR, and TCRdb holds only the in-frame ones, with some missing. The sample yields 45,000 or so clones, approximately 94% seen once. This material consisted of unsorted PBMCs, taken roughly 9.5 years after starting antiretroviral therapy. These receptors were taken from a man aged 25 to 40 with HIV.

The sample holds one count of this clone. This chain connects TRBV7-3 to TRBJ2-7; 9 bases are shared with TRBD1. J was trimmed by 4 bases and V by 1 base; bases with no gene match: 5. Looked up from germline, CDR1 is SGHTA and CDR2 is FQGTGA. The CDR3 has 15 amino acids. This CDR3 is CASSLSRTGVYEQYF. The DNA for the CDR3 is TGTGCCAGCAGCTTAAGCAGGACAGGGGTTTACGAGCAGTACTTC.

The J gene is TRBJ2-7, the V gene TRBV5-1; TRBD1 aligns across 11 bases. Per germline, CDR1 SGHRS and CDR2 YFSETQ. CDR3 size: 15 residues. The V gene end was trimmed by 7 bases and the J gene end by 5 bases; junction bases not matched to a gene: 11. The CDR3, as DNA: TGCGCCAGCGGCTACGGACAGGGGGCAGTGAACGAGCAGTACTTC. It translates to CASGYGQGAVNEQYF.

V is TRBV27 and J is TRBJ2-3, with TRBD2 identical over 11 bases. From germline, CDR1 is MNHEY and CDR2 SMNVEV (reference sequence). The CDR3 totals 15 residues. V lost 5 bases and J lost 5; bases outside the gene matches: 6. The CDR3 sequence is CASSVAGGPVDTQYF. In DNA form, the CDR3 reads TGTGCCAGCAGTGTAGCGGGGGGGCCGGTAGATACGCAGTATTTT.

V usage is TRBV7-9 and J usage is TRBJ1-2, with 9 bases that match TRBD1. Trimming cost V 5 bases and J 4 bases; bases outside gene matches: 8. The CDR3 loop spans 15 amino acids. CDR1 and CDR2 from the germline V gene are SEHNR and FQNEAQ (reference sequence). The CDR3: CASSPPGQGSYGYTF. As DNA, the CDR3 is TGTGCCAGCAGCCCGCCCGGACAGGGGAGCTATGGCTACACCTTC.

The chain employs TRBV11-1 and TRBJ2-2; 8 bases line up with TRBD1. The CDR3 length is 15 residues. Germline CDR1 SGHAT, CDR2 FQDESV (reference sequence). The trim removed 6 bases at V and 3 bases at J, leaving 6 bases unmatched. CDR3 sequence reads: CASRSGQVHTGELFF. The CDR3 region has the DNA TGTGCCAGCAGGTCGGGACAGGTACACACCGGGGAGCTGTTTTTT.

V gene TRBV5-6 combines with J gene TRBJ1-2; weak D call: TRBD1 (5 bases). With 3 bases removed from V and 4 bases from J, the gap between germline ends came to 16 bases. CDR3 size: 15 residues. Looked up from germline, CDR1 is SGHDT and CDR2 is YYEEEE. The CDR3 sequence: CASSSTMAGPYGYTF. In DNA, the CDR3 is TGTGCCAGCAGCTCGACCATGGCAGGGCCCTATGGCTACACCTTC.

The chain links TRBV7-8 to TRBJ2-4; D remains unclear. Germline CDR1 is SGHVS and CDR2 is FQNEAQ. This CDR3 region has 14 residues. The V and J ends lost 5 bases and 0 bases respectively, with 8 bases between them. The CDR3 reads CASSTRVAKNIQYF. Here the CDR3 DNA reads TGTGCCAGCAGCACAAGGGTAGCCAAAAACATTCAGTACTTC.

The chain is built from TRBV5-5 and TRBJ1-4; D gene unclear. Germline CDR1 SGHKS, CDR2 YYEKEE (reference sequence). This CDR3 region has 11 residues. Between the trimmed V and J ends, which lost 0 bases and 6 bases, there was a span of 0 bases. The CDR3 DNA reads TGTGCCAGCAGCTTGGATGAAAAACTGTTTTTT. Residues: CASSLDEKLFF.

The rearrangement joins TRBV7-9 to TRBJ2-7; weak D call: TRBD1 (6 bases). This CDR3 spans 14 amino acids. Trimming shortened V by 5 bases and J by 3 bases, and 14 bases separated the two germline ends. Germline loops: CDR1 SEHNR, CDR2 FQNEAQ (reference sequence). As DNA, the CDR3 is TGTGCCAGCAGCGCCTGGGACAAGGGCTACGAGCAGTACTTC. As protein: CASSAWDKGYEQYF.

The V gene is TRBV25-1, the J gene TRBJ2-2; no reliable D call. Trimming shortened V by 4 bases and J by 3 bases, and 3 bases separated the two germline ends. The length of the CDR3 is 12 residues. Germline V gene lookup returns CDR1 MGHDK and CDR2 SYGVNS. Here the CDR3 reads CASSGYTGELFF. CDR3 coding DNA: TGTGCCAGCAGTGGATACACCGGGGAGCTGTTTTTT.

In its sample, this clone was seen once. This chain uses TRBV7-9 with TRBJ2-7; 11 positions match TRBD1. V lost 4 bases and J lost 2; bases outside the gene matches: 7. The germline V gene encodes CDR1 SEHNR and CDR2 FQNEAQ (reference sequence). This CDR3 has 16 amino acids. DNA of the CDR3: TGTGCCAGCAGCTCGCCGGGACAGGGGGACCCCTACGAGCAGTACTTC. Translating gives CASSSPGQGDPYEQYF.

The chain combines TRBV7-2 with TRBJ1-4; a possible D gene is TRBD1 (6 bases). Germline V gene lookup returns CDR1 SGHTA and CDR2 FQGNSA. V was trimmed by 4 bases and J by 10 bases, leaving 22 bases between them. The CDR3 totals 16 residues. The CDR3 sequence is CASSSLGAGGAGKLFF. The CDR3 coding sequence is TGTGCCAGCAGCTCATTAGGTGCTGGGGGGGCGGGAAAACTGTTTTTT.

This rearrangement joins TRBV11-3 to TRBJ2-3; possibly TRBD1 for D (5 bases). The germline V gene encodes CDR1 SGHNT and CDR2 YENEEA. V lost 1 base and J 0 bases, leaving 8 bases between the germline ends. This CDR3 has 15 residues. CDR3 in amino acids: CASSLGQTSTDTQYF. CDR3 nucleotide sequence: TGTGCCAGCAGCTTAGGACAGACCAGCACAGATACGCAGTATTTT.

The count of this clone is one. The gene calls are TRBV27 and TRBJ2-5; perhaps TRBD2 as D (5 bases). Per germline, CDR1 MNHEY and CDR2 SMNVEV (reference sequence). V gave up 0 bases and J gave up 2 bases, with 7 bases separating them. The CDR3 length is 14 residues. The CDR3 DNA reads TGTGCCAGCAGTTTATCACGAGGGCAAGAGACCCAGTACTTC. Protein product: CASSLSRGQETQYF.

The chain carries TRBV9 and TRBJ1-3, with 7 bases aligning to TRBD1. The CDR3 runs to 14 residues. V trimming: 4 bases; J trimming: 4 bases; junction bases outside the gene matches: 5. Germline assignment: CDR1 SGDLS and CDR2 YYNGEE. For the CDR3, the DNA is TGTGCCAGCAGCCCCGGGACAGTGGGAAACACCATATATTTT. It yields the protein CASSPGTVGNTIYF.

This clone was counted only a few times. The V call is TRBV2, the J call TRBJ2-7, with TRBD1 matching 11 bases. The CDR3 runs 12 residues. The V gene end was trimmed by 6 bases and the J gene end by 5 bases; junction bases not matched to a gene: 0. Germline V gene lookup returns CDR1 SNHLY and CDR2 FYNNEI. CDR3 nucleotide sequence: TGTGCCAGCAGGGACAGGGGGCACGAGCAGTACTTC. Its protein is CASRDRGHEQYF.

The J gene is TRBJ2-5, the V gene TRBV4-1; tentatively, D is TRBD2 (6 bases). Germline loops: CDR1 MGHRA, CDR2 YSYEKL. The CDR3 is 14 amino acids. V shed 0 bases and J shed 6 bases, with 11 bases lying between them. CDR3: CASSQEAGRQTQYF. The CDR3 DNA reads TGCGCCAGCAGCCAAGAAGCAGGGAGGCAGACCCAGTACTTC.

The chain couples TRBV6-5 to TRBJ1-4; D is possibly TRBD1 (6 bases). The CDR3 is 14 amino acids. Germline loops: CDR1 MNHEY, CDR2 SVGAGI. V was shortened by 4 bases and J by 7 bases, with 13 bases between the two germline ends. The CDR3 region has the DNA TGTGCCAGCAGTTTCCAGACAGGACCTGAAAAACTGTTTTTT. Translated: CASSFQTGPEKLFF.

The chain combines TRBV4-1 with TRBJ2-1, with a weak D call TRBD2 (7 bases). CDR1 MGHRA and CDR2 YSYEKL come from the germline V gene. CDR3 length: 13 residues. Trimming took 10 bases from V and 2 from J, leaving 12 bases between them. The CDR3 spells CATEGGAYNEQFF. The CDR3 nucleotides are TGCGCCACCGAGGGGGGGGCCTACAATGAGCAGTTCTTC.

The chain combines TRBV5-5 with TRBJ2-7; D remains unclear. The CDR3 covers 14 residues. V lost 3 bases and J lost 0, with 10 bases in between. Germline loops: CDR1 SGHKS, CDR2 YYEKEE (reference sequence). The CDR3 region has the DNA TGTGCCAGCAGCTCTGTGCAGGTCTCCTACGAGCAGTACTTC. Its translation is CASSSVQVSYEQYF.

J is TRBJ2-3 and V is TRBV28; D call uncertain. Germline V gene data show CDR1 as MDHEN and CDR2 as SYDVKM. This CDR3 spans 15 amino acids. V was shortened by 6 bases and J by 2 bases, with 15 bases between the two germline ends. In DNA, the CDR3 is TGTGCCAGCAGGGCAGAATGGGGTTCCACAGATACGCAGTATTTT. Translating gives CASRAEWGSTDTQYF. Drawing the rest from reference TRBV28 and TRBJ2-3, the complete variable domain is DVKVTQSSRYLVKRTGEKVFLECVQDMDHENMFWYRQDPGLGLRLIYFSYDVKMKEKGDIPEGYSVSREKKERFSLILESASTNQTSMYLCASRAEWGSTDTQYFGPGTRLTVL.

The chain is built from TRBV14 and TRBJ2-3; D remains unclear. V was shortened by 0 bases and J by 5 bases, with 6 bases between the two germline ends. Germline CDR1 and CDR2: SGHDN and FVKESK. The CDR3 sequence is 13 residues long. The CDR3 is CASSQDHRDTQYF. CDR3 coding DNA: TGTGCCAGCAGCCAAGATCATAGAGATACGCAGTATTTT.

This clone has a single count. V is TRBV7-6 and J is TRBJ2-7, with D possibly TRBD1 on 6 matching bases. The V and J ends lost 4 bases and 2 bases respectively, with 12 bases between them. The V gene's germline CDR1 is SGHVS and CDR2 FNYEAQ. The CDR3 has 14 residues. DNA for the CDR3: TGTGCCAGCAGCTACTCGACAGGAGCCTACGAGCAGTACTTC. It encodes CASSYSTGAYEQYF.

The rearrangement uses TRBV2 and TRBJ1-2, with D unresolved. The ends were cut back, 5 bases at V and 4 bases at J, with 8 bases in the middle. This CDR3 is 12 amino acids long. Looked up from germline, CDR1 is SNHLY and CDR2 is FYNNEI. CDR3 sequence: CASSPAFYGYTF. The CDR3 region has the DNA TGTGCCAGCAGTCCGGCTTTCTATGGCTACACCTTC.

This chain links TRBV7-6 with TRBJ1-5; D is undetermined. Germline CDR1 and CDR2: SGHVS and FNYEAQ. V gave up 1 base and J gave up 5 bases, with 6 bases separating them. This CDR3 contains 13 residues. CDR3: CASSLGGYQPQHF. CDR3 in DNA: TGTGCCAGCAGCTTAGGCGGATATCAGCCCCAGCATTTT.

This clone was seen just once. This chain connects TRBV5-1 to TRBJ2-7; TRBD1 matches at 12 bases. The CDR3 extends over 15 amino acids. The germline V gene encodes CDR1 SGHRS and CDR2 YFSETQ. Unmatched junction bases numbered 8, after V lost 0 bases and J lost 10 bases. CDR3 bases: TGCGCCAGCAGCTTGGCCGGGACAGGGGGCGAGAGTCAGTACTTC. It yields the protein CASSLAGTGGESQYF.

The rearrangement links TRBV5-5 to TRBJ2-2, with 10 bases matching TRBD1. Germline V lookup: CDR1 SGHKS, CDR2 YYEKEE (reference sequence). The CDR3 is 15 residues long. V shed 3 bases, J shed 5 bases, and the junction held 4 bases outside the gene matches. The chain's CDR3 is CASSWTGGRTGELFF. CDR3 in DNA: TGTGCCAGCAGCTGGACAGGGGGGAGGACCGGGGAGCTGTTTTTT.

This chain's CDR3 is CASSLGRGTNYGYTF. For the CDR3, the DNA is TGTGCCAGCAGCTTGGGACGAGGCACTAACTATGGCTACACCTTC. This sequence joins TRBV5-4 and TRBJ1-2; D not resolved. V lost 0 bases, J lost 0 bases, and 9 bases lay in between. The CDR3 totals 15 residues. The V gene's germline CDR1 is SGHNT and CDR2 YYREEE (reference sequence). The entire variable domain, with the rest obtained from reference TRBV5-4 and TRBJ1-2, is as follows: ETGVTQSPTHLIKTRGQQVTLRCSSQSGHNTVSWYQQALGQGPQFIFQYYREEENGRGNFPPRFSGLQFPNYSSELNVNALELDDSALYLCASSLGRGTNYGYTFGSGTRLTVV.